This TCR beta chain was found in a study of T cell repertoires in cytomegalovirus infection. Across the study: Shared public TCR beta signatures pointed to both CMV infection and a matching HLA type. Whole-study findings and limits: HLA-C-restricted CMV-specific TCR beta clonotypes prevailed in the ex vivo response.

In germline, CDR1 is WSHSY, CDR2 SAAADI. Trimming shortened V by 6 bases and J by 5 bases, and 10 bases separated the two germline ends. The CDR3 loop spans 12 amino acids. Comment on this clonotype: Its specificity is not known.

TCRdb itself ran the reads through MiXCR, one entry per CDR3 protein. This sample has around 740,000 distinct CDR3 sequences, with approximately 40% found just once. The sample was PBMCs. The V call is TRBV10-2, the J call TRBJ1-1, with unresolved D. The receptor comes from a human donor in good health (CMV status not recorded). Some clones in this sample may be carry-over from other donors' samples. The CDR3 sequence is CASRDVVTEAFF. In DNA form, the CDR3 reads TGCGCCAGCAGGGACGTGGTTACTGAAGCTTTCTTT.